This is a list of T cell receptor beta chains from one sample in a study of blood T cells in healthy people across ages. TCRdb reprocessed the 5' RACE reads via MiXCR and lists one record per CDR3 protein. The repertoire consists of roughly 1.7 million distinct CDR3 sequences, with roughly 32% occurring once and the leading ten covering 10% to 12%. Sequenced material: blood. Source of these receptors: a woman aged 25 to 39 in good health. Each CDR3 is given with its conserved first and last residue. Each record gives: clone size, V gene, D gene, J gene, CDR3 protein, CDR3 DNA. D genes are given only for firm matches. The size entry is marked missing in some rows and otherwise reads once, few, many or a size class.

>NA|TRBV20-1|NA|TRBJ1-2
CSGTGDYGYTF
TGCAGTGGGACTGGGGACTATGGCTACACCTTC
>NA|TRBV5-1|NA|TRBJ2-5
CASSLADGGSQYF
TGCGCCAGCAGCTTGGCCGACGGCGGGTCCCAGTACTTC
>NA|TRBV5-1|NA|TRBJ1-2
CASSHDPRALDRSYGYTF
TGCGCCAGCAGCCACGATCCACGGGCTCTCGACAGGTCCTATGGCTACACCTTC
>few|TRBV4-1|NA|TRBJ2-7
CASSPIVASNEQYF
TGCGCCAGCAGCCCGATTGTGGCCTCAAACGAGCAGTACTTC
>many|TRBV6-2/TRBV6-3|NA|TRBJ1-1
CASRLGGNTEAFF
TGTGCCAGCAGACTCGGCGGGAACACTGAAGCTTTCTTT
>NA|TRBV18|NA|TRBJ2-7
CASSQGGFDEQYF
TGTGCCAGCTCCCAGGGGGGTTTCGACGAGCAGTACTTC
>NA|TRBV5-5|TRBD2|TRBJ2-5
CASSLWAGGRETQYF
TGTGCCAGCAGCTTGTGGGCGGGAGGGCGAGAGACCCAGTACTTC
>NA|TRBV12-5|TRBD1|TRBJ1-2
CASGFDRDLYGYTF
TGTGCTAGTGGTTTTGACAGGGACCTTTACGGCTACACCTTC
>many|TRBV20-1|NA|TRBJ1-2
CSARVWGNYGYTF
TGCAGTGCTAGAGTTTGGGGGAACTATGGCTACACCTTC
>NA|TRBV20-1|TRBD1|TRBJ1-2
CSARSGDRAYRANYGYTF
TGCAGTGCTAGAAGTGGGGACAGGGCATATCGAGCTAACTATGGCTACACCTTC
>NA|TRBV4-1|TRBD2|TRBJ2-2
CASSRWTSGRAGELFF
TGCGCCAGCAGCCGATGGACTAGCGGGAGGGCGGGGGAGCTGTTTTTT
>NA|TRBV7-6|TRBD2|TRBJ2-7
CASSLALAGGAEQYF
TGCGCCAGCAGCTTAGCGCTAGCGGGAGGGGCTGAGCAGTACTTC
>NA|TRBV20-1|TRBD2|TRBJ2-5
CSLRTSGGTPLEQYF
TGCAGTCTGAGGACTAGCGGGGGTACCCCGCTAGAGCAGTACTTC
>NA|TRBV9|NA|TRBJ1-1
CASRPGAGAKAEAFF
TGTGCCAGCAGGCCGGGGGCAGGGGCTAAAGCTGAAGCTTTCTTT
>once|TRBV11-1|TRBD2|TRBJ2-1
CASSSSRLAGRNEQFF
TGTGCCAGCAGCAGCTCTAGGCTAGCGGGGCGAAATGAGCAGTTCTTC
>few|TRBV9|NA|TRBJ2-1
CASSAIGTSPYNEQFF
TGTGCCAGCAGCGCTATCGGGACGTCGCCCTACAATGAGCAGTTCTTC
>few|TRBV20-1|TRBD2|TRBJ2-7
CSARDRLAGGFHEQYF
TGCAGTGCTAGAGATCGACTAGCGGGAGGATTCCACGAGCAGTACTTC
>NA|TRBV20-1|NA|TRBJ2-5
CSATETQYF
TGCAGTGCAACAGAGACCCAGTACTTC
>NA|TRBV6-2/TRBV6-3|NA|TRBJ1-5
CASRAWGGGNQPQHF
TGTGCCAGCAGGGCCTGGGGGGGTGGCAATCAGCCCCAGCATTTT
>few|TRBV5-8|NA|TRBJ2-7
CASSLASTGWDEQYF
TGTGCCAGCAGCTTGGCCTCAACAGGGTGGGACGAGCAGTACTTC
>NA|TRBV30|NA|TRBJ1-2
CAWSLRGSGYGYTF
TGTGCCTGGAGTCTGAGGGGGTCGGGATATGGCTACACCTTC
>few|TRBV13|TRBD2|TRBJ2-3
CASSNRGTSGREPPPQYF
TGTGCCAGCAGTAACCGGGGGACTAGCGGGAGGGAACCGCCCCCGCAGTATTTT
>NA|TRBV7-3|NA|TRBJ2-1
CASSFGGGQGNEQFF
TGTGCCAGCAGCTTTGGCGGGGGCCAGGGCAATGAGCAGTTCTTC
>NA|TRBV9|TRBD2|TRBJ2-1
CASSVGSGRYNEQFF
TGTGCCAGCAGCGTAGGTAGCGGGAGGTACAATGAGCAGTTCTTC
>NA|TRBV6-2/TRBV6-3|NA|TRBJ2-7
CASSYPARAEQYF
TGTGCCAGCAGTTACCCAGCTCGAGCCGAGCAGTACTTC
>NA|TRBV20-1|TRBD2|TRBJ2-3
CSASGLAGFTDTQYF
TGCAGTGCTTCGGGACTAGCGGGGTTTACAGATACGCAGTATTTT
>few|TRBV7-2|NA|TRBJ2-1
CASRWRFGYNEQFF
TGTGCCAGCAGATGGAGGTTTGGGTACAATGAGCAGTTCTTC
>NA|TRBV6-6|TRBD1|TRBJ1-5
CASSYSTGYSNQPQHF
TGTGCCAGCAGTTACTCGACAGGGTACAGCAATCAGCCCCAGCATTTT
>NA|TRBV28|NA|TRBJ2-1
CASMDGTANYNEQFF
TGTGCCAGCATGGACGGGACGGCAAACTACAATGAGCAGTTCTTC
>few|TRBV20-1|NA|TRBJ1-2
CSASAGDYGYTF
TGCAGTGCTAGCGCAGGGGACTATGGCTACACCTTC
>NA|TRBV21-1|NA|TRBJ2-1
CASSNTESSYNEQFF
TGTGCCAGCAGCAATACCGAGAGCTCCTACAATGAGCAGTTCTTC
>NA|TRBV4-1|TRBD2|TRBJ2-1
CANSQVAGVVYNEQFF
TGCGCCAACAGCCAAGTCGCGGGGGTCGTCTACAATGAGCAGTTCTTC
>NA|TRBV28|TRBD2|TRBJ2-1
CASNLGLLAGSYNEQFF
TGTGCCAGCAACCTGGGACTACTAGCGGGAAGTTACAATGAGCAGTTCTTC
>few|TRBV9|NA|TRBJ1-2
CASSVFGTRSYTF
TGTGCCAGCAGCGTATTTGGGACCCGGAGCTACACCTTC
>NA|TRBV18|NA|TRBJ2-2
CASSPPRTAGELFF
TGTGCCAGCTCACCACCTAGAACCGCCGGGGAGCTGTTTTTT
>few|TRBV5-1|NA|TRBJ1-2
CASGDVNYGYTF
TGCGCCAGCGGCGACGTGAACTATGGCTACACCTTC
>few|TRBV5-4|NA|TRBJ2-7
CASSLGQSAYEQYF
TGTGCCAGCAGCTTGGGGCAGTCCGCCTACGAGCAGTACTTC
>NA|TRBV9|NA|TRBJ1-1
CASSPPNSVDTEAFF
TGTGCCAGCAGCCCACCGAACTCGGTAGACACTGAAGCTTTCTTT
>NA|TRBV2|NA|TRBJ1-2
CASLQGGYGYTF
TGTGCCAGCTTGCAAGGGGGCTATGGCTACACCTTC
>NA|TRBV6-1|TRBD1|TRBJ1-2
CAGSGPTGGAYGYTF
TGTGCCGGCAGTGGCCCTACAGGGGGCGCGTATGGCTACACCTTC
>NA|TRBV7-2|NA|TRBJ2-1
CASSPLVLRNNEQFF
TGTGCCAGCAGCCCACTAGTTCTTCGGAACAATGAGCAGTTCTTC
>NA|TRBV7-6|TRBD2|TRBJ2-3
CASGRGFTDTQYF
TGTGCCAGCGGGCGGGGGTTCACAGATACGCAGTATTTT
>NA|TRBV12-3/TRBV12-4|NA|TRBJ1-3
CASTTIRSGNTIYF
TGTGCCAGCACTACTATCCGCTCTGGAAACACCATATATTTT
>few|TRBV7-2|NA|TRBJ1-5
CASSRLMGKPQHF
TGTGCCAGCAGCCGCTTGATGGGAAAGCCCCAGCATTTT
>NA|TRBV5-6|NA|TRBJ2-5
CASSLAGDGTQYF
TGTGCCAGCAGCTTGGCCGGAGATGGGACCCAGTACTTC
>many|TRBV4-1|NA|TRBJ1-2
CASSQDRVSDYGYTF
TGCGCCAGCAGCCAAGACAGGGTATCGGACTATGGCTACACCTTC
>NA|TRBV10-3|NA|TRBJ2-7
CAIAKDGEGSYEQYF
TGTGCCATCGCCAAGGACGGGGAAGGGTCCTACGAGCAGTACTTC
>NA|TRBV5-1|TRBD1|TRBJ2-1
CASKMGQGTDEQFF
TGCGCCAGCAAGATGGGACAGGGGACGGATGAGCAGTTCTTC
>NA|TRBV10-2|TRBD1|TRBJ1-1
CASSATGSLGDTEAFF
TGCGCCAGCAGTGCGACAGGGTCGCTAGGAGACACTGAAGCTTTCTTT
>many|TRBV6-4|NA|TRBJ1-2
CASSDGRDSNYGYTF
TGTGCCAGCAGTGACGGCAGGGATAGTAACTATGGCTACACCTTC
>many|TRBV4-1|NA|TRBJ2-7
CASSGTASPFEQYF
TGCGCCAGCAGCGGGACCGCCAGCCCCTTTGAGCAGTACTTC
>few|TRBV7-2|NA|TRBJ2-1
CASSRGASANEQFF
TGTGCCAGCAGCAGGGGGGCTAGCGCCAATGAGCAGTTCTTC
>NA|TRBV6-6|NA|TRBJ2-3
CASAAQTNAGTQYF
TGTGCCAGCGCGGCCCAAACCAACGCAGGTACGCAGTATTTT
>NA|TRBV5-1|NA|TRBJ2-7
CASSQLDRIYEQYF
TGCGCCAGCAGCCAACTGGACAGAATCTACGAGCAGTACTTC
>NA|TRBV9|TRBD1|TRBJ2-5
CASSVDRGGEETQYF
TGTGCCAGCAGCGTGGACAGGGGAGGTGAGGAGACCCAGTACTTC
>NA|TRBV7-9|NA|TRBJ1-2
CASSLFGQEGYTF
TGTGCCAGCAGCTTATTCGGACAAGAAGGCTACACCTTC
>NA|TRBV20-1|TRBD1|TRBJ1-1
CSASPGQGNTEAFF
TGCAGTGCTAGCCCGGGACAGGGTAACACTGAAGCTTTCTTT